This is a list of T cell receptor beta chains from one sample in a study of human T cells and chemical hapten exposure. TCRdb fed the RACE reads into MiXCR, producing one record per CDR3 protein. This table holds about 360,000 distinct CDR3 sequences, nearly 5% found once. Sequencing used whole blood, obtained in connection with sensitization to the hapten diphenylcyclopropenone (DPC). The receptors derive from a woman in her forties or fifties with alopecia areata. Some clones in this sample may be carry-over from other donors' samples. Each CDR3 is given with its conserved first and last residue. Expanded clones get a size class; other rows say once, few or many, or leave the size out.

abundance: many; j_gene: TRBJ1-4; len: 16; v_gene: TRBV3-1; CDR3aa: CASSRTGVATNEKLFF
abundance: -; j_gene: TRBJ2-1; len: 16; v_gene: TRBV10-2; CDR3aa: CASSGLAGVTHNEQFF
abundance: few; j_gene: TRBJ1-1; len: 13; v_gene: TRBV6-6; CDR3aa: CASTVTGDTEAFF
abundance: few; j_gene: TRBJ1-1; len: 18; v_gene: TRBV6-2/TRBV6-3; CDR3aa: CASSYIGVTYLMNTEAFF
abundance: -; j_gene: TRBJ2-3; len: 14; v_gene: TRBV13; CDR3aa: CASTRKGRQDTQYF
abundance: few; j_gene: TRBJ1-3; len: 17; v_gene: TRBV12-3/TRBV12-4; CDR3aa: CASSDLGQGAFGNTIYF
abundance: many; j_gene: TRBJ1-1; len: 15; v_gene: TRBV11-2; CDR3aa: CASSSQGFKGTEAFF
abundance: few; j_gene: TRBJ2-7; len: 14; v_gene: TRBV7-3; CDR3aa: CASSLIGGDYEQYF
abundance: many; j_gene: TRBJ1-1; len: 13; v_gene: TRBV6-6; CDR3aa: CASRMDWATEAFF
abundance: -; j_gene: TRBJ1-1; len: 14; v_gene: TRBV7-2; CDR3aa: CASSLAGVTTEAFF
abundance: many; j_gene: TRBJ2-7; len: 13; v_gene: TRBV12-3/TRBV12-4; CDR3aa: CASSFGPGYEQYF
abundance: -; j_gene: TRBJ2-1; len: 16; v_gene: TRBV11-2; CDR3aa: CASSLDVAAHYNEQFF
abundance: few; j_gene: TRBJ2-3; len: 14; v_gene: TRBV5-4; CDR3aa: CASSLAQGEDTQYF
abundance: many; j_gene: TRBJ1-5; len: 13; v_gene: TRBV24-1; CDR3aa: CATSGTGVQPQHF
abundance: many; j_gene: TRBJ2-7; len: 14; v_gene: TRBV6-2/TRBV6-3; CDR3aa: CASSYSEVGSEQYF
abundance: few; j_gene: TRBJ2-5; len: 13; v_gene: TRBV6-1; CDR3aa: CASSDRDQETQYF
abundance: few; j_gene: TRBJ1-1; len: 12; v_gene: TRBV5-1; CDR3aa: CASRRGDTEAFF
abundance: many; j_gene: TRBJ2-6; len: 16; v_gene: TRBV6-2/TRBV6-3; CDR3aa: CASSWTGGSGANVLTF
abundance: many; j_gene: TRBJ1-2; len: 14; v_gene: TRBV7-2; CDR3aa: CASSLVADFFGYTF
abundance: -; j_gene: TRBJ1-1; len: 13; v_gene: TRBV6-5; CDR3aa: CASSHRENSEAFF
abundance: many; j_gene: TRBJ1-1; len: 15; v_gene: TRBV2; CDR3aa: CASSDWAGLNTEAFF
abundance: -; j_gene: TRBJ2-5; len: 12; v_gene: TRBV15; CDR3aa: CATSRGSETQYF
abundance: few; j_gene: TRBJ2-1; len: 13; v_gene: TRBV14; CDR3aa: CASSLKGYNEQFF
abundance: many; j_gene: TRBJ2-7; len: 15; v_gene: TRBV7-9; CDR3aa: CASSPPLSPAYEQYF
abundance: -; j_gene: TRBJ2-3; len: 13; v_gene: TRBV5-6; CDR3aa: CASSSDLTDTQYF
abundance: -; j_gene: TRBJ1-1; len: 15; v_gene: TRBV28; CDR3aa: CASSLGFAGGTEAFF
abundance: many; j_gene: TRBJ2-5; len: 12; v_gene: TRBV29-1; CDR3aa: CSVGTSHETQYF
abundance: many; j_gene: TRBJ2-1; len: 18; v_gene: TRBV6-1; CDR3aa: CASSVSPPHSPSYNEQFF
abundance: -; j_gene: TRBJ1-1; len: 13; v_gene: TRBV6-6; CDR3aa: CASTPGTTTEAFF
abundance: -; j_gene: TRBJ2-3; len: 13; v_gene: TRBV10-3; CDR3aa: CAITAGVTDTQYF
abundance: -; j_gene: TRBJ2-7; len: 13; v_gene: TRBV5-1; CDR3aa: CASSLARGLEQYF
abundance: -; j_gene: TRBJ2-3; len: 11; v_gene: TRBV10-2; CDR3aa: CASNSGTEGYF
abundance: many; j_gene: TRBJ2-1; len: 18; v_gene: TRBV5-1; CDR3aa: CASSALAGGRSSYNEQFF
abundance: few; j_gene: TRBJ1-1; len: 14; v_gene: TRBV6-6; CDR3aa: CASSYLGQLPEAFF
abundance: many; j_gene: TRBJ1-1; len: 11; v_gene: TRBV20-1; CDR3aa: CSAREELGAFF
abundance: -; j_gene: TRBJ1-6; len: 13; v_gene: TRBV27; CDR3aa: CASSERMNSPLHF
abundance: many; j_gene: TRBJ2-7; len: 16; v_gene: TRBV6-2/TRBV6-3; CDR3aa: CASSYHGVSSSYEQYF